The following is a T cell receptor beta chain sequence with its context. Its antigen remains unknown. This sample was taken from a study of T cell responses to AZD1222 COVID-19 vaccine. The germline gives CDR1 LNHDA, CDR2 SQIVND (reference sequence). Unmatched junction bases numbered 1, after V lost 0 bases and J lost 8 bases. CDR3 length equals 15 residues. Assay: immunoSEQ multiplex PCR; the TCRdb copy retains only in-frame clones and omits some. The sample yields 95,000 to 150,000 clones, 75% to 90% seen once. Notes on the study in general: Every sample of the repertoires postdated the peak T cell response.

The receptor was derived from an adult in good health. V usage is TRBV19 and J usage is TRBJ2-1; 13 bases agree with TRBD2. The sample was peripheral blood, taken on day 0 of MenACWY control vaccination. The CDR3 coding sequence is TGTGCCAGTAGTATAGATACTAGCGGGGGGGATGAGCAGTTCTTC. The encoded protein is CASSIDTSGGDEQFF.